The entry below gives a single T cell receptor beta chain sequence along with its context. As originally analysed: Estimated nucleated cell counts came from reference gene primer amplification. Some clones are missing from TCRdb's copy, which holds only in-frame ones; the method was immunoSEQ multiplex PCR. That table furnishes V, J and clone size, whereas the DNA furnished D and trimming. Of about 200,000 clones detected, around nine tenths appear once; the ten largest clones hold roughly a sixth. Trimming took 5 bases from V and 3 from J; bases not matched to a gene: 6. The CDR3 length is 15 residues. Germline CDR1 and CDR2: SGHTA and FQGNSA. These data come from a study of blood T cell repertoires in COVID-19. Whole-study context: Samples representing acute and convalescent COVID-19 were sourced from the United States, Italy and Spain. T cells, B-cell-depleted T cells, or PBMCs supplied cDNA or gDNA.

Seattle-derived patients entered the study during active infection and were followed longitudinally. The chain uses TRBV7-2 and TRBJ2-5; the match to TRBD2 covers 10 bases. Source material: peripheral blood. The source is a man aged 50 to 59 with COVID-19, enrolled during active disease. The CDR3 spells CASSPKLAGEETQYF. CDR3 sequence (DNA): TGTGCCAGCAGCCCCAAGCTAGCGGGGGAAGAGACCCAGTACTTC.